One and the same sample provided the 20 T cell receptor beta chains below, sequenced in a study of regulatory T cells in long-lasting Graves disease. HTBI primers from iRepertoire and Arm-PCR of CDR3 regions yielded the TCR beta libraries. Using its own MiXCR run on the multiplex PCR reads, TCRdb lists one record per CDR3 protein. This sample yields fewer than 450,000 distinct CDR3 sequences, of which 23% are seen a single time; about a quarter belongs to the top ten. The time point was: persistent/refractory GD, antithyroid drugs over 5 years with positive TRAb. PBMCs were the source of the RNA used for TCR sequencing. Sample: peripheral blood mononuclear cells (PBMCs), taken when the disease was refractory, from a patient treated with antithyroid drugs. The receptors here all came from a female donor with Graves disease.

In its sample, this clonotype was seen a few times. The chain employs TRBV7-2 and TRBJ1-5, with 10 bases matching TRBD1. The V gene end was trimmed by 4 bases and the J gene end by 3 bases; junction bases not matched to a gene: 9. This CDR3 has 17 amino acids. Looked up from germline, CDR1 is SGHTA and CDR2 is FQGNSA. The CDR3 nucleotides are TGTGCCAGCAGCTCCTGGACAGGGGGGTGGAACAATCAGCCCCAGCATTTT. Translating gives CASSSWTGGWNNQPQHF.

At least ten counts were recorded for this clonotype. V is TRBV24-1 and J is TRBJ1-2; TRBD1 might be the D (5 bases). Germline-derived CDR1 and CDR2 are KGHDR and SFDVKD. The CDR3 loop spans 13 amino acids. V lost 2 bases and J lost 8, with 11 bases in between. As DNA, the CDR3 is TGTGCCACCAGTGATTCCCCTTCAGGGGGCTACACCTTC. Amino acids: CATSDSPSGGYTF.

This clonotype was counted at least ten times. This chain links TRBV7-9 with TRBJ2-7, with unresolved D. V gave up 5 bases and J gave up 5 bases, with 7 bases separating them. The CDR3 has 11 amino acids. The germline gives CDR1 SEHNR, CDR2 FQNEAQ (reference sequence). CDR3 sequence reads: CASSGTHEQYF. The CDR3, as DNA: TGTGCCAGCAGCGGTACACACGAGCAGTACTTC.

The CDR3 protein is CSATGQGAGGNTIYF. The CDR3 DNA is TGCAGTGCCACGGGACAGGGGGCTGGGGGAAACACCATATATTTT. The chain employs TRBV20-1 and TRBJ1-3; 12 bases line up with TRBD1. V lost 6 bases and J lost 4; bases outside the gene matches: 7. CDR1 is DFQATT, CDR2 SNEGSKA, per germline (reference sequence). There are 15 residues in the CDR3.

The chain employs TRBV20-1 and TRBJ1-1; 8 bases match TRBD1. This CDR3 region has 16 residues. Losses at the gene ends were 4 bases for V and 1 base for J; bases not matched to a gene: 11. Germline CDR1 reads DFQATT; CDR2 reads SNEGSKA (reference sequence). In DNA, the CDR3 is TGCAGTGCTACCCAGACAGGGGTCATTAAGAACACTGAAGCTTTCTTT. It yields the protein CSATQTGVIKNTEAFF.

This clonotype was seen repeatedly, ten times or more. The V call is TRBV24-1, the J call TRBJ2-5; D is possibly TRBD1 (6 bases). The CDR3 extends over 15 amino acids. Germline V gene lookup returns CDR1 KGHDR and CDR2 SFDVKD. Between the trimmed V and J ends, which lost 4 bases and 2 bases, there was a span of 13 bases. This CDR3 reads CATSEGRGRQETQYF. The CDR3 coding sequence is TGTGCCACCAGTGAAGGCAGGGGAAGGCAAGAGACCCAGTACTTC.

CDR3 nucleotides: TGTGCCAGCAGCTTGAGTAGCGGATACAATGAGCAGTTCTTC. It codes for CASSLSSGYNEQFF. This chain joins TRBV7-3 and TRBJ2-1, with a tentative D call TRBD2 (6 bases). The germline CDR1 and CDR2 sequences are SGHTA and FQGTGA. The CDR3 length is 14 residues. Trimming stripped 3 bases from V and 4 bases from J, with 10 bases between.

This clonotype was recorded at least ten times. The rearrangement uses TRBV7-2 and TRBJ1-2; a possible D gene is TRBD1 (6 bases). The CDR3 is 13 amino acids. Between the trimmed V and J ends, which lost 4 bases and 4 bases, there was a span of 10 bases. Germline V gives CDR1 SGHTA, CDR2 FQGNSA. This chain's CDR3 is CASSSTGAYGYTF. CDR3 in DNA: TGTGCCAGCAGCTCGACAGGCGCCTATGGCTACACCTTC.

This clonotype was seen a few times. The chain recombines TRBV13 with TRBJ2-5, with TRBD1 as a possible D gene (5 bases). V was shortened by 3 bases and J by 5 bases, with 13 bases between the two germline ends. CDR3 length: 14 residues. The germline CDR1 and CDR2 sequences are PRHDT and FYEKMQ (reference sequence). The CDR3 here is CASSLGPMEETQYF. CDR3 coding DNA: TGTGCCAGCAGCTTGGGGCCAATGGAGGAGACCCAGTACTTC.

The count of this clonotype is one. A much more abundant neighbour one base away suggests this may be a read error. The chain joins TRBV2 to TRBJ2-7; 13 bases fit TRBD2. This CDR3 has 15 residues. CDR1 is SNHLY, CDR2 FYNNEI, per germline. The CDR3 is CASSHGTSGNYGQYF. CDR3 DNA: TGTGCCAGCAGTCACGGGACTAGCGGGAATTACGGGCAGTACTTC.

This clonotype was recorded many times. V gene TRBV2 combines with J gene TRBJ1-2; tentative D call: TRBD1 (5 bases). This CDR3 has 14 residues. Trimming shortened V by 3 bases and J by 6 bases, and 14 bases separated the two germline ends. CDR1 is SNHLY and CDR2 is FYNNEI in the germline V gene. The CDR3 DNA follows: TGTGCCAGCAGTGAGGGCAGGGCGATCCATGGCTACACCTTC. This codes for CASSEGRAIHGYTF.

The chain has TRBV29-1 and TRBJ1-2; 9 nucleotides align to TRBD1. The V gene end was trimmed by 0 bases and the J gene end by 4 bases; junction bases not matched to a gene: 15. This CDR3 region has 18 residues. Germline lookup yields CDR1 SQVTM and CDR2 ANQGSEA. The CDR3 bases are TGCAGCGTTGAAGACCAGACAGGGGGTGTCCTTACCCGCTATGGCTACACCTTC. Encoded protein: CSVEDQTGGVLTRYGYTF.

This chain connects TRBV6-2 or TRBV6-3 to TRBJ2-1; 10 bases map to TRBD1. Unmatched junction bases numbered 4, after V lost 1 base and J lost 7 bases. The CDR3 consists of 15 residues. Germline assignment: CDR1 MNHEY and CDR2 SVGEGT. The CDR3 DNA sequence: TGTGCCAGCAGTTACTTCGGACAGGGGGGGAATGAGCAGTTCTTC. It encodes CASSYFGQGGNEQFF.

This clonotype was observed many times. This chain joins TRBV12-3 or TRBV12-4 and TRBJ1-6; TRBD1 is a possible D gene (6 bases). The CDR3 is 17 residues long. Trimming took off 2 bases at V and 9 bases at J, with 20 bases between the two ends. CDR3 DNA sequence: TGTGCCAGCAGTTTAATGTCTGGTGGGGGCCTTGGTTCACCCCTCCACTTT. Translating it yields CASSLMSGGGLGSPLHF.

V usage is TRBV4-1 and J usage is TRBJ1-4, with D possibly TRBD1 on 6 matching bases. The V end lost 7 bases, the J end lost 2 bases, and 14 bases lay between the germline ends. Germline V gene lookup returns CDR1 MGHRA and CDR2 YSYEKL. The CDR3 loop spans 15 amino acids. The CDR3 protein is CASMGGPGTNEKLFF. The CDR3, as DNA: TGCGCCAGCATGGGGGGCCCGGGGACTAATGAAAAACTGTTTTTT.

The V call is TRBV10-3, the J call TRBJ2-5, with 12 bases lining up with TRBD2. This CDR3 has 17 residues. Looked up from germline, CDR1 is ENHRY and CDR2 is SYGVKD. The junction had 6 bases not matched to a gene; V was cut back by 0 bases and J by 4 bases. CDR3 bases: TGTGCCATCAGTGAGTCCCGACTAGCGGGAGTCGGAGAGACCCAGTACTTC. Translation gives CAISESRLAGVGETQYF.

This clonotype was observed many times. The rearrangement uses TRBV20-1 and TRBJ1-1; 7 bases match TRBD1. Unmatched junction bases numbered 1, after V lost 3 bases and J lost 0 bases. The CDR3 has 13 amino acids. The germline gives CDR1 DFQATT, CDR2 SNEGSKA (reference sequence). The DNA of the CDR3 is TGCAGTGCTAGGGGACAGCTGAACACTGAAGCTTTCTTT. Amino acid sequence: CSARGQLNTEAFF.

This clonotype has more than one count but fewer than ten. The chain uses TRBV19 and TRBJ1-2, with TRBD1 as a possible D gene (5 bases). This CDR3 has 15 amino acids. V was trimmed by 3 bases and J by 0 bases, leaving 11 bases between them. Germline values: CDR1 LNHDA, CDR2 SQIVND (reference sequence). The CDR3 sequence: CASSMQQVANYGYTF. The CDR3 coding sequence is TGTGCCAGTAGTATGCAACAGGTAGCTAACTATGGCTACACCTTC.

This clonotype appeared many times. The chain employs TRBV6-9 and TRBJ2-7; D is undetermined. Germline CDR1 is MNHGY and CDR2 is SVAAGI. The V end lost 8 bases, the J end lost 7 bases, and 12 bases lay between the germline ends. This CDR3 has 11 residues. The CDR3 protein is CASGLVGEQYF. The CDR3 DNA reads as TGTGCCAGCGGTTTGGTAGGAGAGCAGTACTTC.

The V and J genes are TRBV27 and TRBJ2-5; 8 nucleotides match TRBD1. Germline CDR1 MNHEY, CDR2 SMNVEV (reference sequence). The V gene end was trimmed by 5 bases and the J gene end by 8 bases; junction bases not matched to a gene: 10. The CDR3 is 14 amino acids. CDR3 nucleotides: TGTGCCAGCAGTAGACAGGGGCCCCCTGGAACCCAGTACTTC. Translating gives CASSRQGPPGTQYF.